The 23 T cell receptor beta chains below all came from one sample that was sequenced in a study of T cell repertoires in cytomegalovirus infection. TCRdb processed the reads anew with MiXCR; each CDR3 protein has one entry. The sample contains roughly 990,000 distinct CDR3 sequences, approximately 31% of which appear only once. These receptors lack a known antigen. The material was cultured CD8+ T cells from PBMCs, obtained from culture after CMV antigen stimulation. The receptors stem from a human donor in good health (CMV status not recorded). Some clones in this sample may be carry-over from other donors' samples.

This clonotype was observed a single time. V and J are TRBV12-3 or TRBV12-4 and TRBJ1-6; D call uncertain. This CDR3 is 12 amino acids long. Deletions cut 3 bases from V and 11 bases from J, with 8 bases between. CDR3 sequence: CASSFGGAPLHF. The CDR3 coding sequence is TGTGCCAGCAGTTTTGGAGGAGCACCCCTCCACTTT.

This clonotype was counted only a few times. The V gene is TRBV29-1, the J gene TRBJ1-5; 9 bases agree with TRBD1. Germline V gives CDR1 SQVTM, CDR2 ANQGSEA. V lost 5 bases, J lost 5 bases, and 7 bases stayed unmatched. CDR3 length: 14 amino acids. Here the CDR3 DNA reads TGCAGCGTTCCCGGGACAGGGAGGGATCAGCCCCAGCATTTT. It translates to CSVPGTGRDQPQHF.

This clonotype was detected a few times. The chain couples TRBV6-5 to TRBJ2-5; D unresolved. Trimming left V 5 bases short and J 6 bases short, with 13 bases between. Germline V CDR1 and CDR2: MNHEY, SVGAGI. The CDR3 consists of 13 residues. The CDR3 region has the DNA TGTGCCAGCAGTGAAGTCCAAGGGAAGACCCAGTACTTC. Translating gives CASSEVQGKTQYF.

This clonotype was seen a few times. The chain uses TRBV2 and TRBJ1-2; 8 bases are a match to TRBD1. After removal of 7 bases from V and 8 bases from J, the junction contained 3 bases not matched to a gene. Germline V gives CDR1 SNHLY, CDR2 FYNNEI. The CDR3 totals 11 residues. The CDR3 here is CASNRGKGYTF. As DNA, the CDR3 is TGTGCCAGCAACAGGGGGAAGGGCTACACCTTC.

The chain employs TRBV12-3 or TRBV12-4 and TRBJ2-7; D is possibly TRBD1 (6 bases). V lost 2 bases, J lost 0 bases, and 8 bases lay in between. The CDR3 loop spans 14 amino acids. This chain's CDR3 is CASSLPGVSYEQYF. The CDR3 region has the DNA TGTGCCAGCAGTTTACCAGGGGTCTCCTACGAGCAGTACTTC.

This clonotype has just a few counts. This rearrangement joins TRBV7-3 to TRBJ1-1; the match to TRBD1 covers 7 bases. V lost 5 bases and J lost 3; bases outside the gene matches: 15. The CDR3 covers 17 residues. Germline CDR1 and CDR2: SGHTA and FQGTGA. Here the CDR3 DNA reads TGTGCCAGCAGCCCCCGGGACAGCGCCGTCGGGGACACTGAAGCTTTCTTT. It yields the protein CASSPRDSAVGDTEAFF.

This sequence joins TRBV6-6 and TRBJ1-5, with D perhaps TRBD1 (5 bases). V lost 5 bases and J 2 bases, leaving 10 bases between the germline ends. Germline CDR1 is MNHNY and CDR2 is SVGAGI (reference sequence). This CDR3 contains 14 residues. The CDR3 loop is CASSAGYGNQPQHF. The CDR3 DNA is TGTGCCAGCAGTGCAGGGTATGGCAATCAGCCCCAGCATTTT.

The rearrangement links TRBV7-2 to TRBJ2-7, with TRBD1 matching over 10 bases. Germline CDR1 and CDR2: SGHTA and FQGNSA. The J segment lost 3 bases and the V segment lost 5 bases, leaving 7 bases of the junction unmatched. CDR3 length equals 15 residues. CDR3 coding DNA: TGTGCCAGCAGCCCTCGACAGGGGGCGATCTACGAGCAGTACTTC. As protein: CASSPRQGAIYEQYF.

The chain joins TRBV19 to TRBJ1-1; 7 bases are a match to TRBD1. Trimming removed 4 bases from V and 2 bases from J; junction bases left unmatched: 10. This CDR3 is built from 16 residues. Per the germline V gene, CDR1 is LNHDA and CDR2 is SQIVND (reference sequence). As DNA, the CDR3 is TGTGCCAGTAGTACCCCTTGGACAGGAGACAACACTGAAGCTTTCTTT. This codes for CASSTPWTGDNTEAFF. Filled out from reference TRBV19 and TRBJ1-1, the complete variable domain reads DGGITQSPKYLFRKEGQNVTLSCEQNLNHDAMYWYRQDPGQGLRLIYYSQIVNDFQKGDIAEGYSVSREKKESFPLTVTSAQKNPTAFYLCASSTPWTGDNTEAFFGQGTRLTVV.

This clonotype was counted a few times. The chain links TRBV6-6 to TRBJ1-4; TRBD1 matches 7 bases. With 2 bases clipped from V and 6 bases from J, the junction kept 9 bases outside the gene matches. Germline CDR1 is MNHNY and CDR2 is SVGAGI (reference sequence). The length of the CDR3 is 16 residues. The CDR3 spells CASSYVVRQGHEKLFF. The CDR3 DNA reads as TGTGCCAGCAGTTACGTCGTTAGACAGGGCCATGAAAAACTGTTTTTT.

This clonotype has only a few counts. The chain uses TRBV7-3 and TRBJ2-3; D may be TRBD2 (5 bases). CDR1 is SGHTA and CDR2 is FQGTGA in the germline V gene. The CDR3 covers 18 residues. Trimming took 0 bases from V and 6 from J, leaving 22 bases between them. CDR3 amino acids: CASSLTSRGSGIGDTQYF. Here the CDR3 DNA reads TGTGCCAGCAGCTTAACGTCCCGGGGTTCCGGAATCGGGGATACGCAGTATTTT.

V and J are TRBV4-2 and TRBJ2-3; D is ambiguous. The CDR3 has 17 residues. V gave up 0 bases and J gave up 0 bases, with 13 bases separating them. Looked up from germline, CDR1 is LGHNA and CDR2 is YNFKEQ. CDR3 region: CASSQDPIRSSTDTQYF. CDR3 in DNA: TGTGCCAGCAGCCAAGATCCGATACGCTCTAGCACAGATACGCAGTATTTT.

On this clonotype: A read error may account for a junction end that differs from germline. The rearrangement joins TRBV13 to TRBJ2-1; 8 nucleotides line up with TRBD2. CDR1 is PRHDT and CDR2 is FYEKMQ in the germline V gene (reference sequence). The CDR3 is 16 residues long. The CDR3 loop is CASSFAGGLAYNKQFF. CDR3 nucleotide sequence: TGTGCCAGCAGCTTTGCGGGGGGTCTCGCCTACAATAAGCAGTTCTTC. The variable domain in full, with the rest retrieved from reference TRBV13 and TRBJ2-1, is AAGVIQSPRHLIKEKRETATLKCYPIPRHDTVYWYQQGPGQDPQFLISFYEKMQSDKGSIPDRFSAQQFSDYHSELNMSSLELGDSALYFCASSFAGGLAYNKQFFGPGTRLTVL.

This clonotype was recorded a few times. This chain links TRBV28 with TRBJ1-6, with 7 positions matching TRBD1. Germline V gives CDR1 MDHEN, CDR2 SYDVKM. The CDR3 extends over 16 amino acids. V lost 5 bases, J lost 13 bases, and 17 bases stayed unmatched. CDR3 residues: CASSTDRDGRPSPLHF. The CDR3 bases are TGTGCCAGCAGTACAGACAGGGACGGGCGCCCTTCGCCCCTCCACTTT.

This clonotype was counted at least ten times. The chain uses TRBV2 and TRBJ2-5; perhaps TRBD2 as D (5 bases). The CDR3 has 10 residues. Germline V CDR1 and CDR2: SNHLY, FYNNEI. V was pared by 6 bases and J by 7 bases, with 6 bases between. CDR3 bases: TGTGCCAGCAGGGGGAGGACCCAGTACTTC. Amino acid sequence: CASRGRTQYF.

CDR3 DNA sequence: TGCAGCGTTGAAGATTGGGCGGGAGAGACCCAGTACTTC. Translated: CSVEDWAGETQYF. This chain connects TRBV29-1 to TRBJ2-5; TRBD2 might be the D (5 bases). The germline V gene encodes CDR1 SQVTM and CDR2 ANQGSEA. Trimming removed 0 bases at V and 4 bases at J, with 9 bases between. The length of the CDR3 is 13 residues.

This clonotype was counted at least ten times. V gene TRBV7-6 combines with J gene TRBJ2-7, with 10 bases identical to TRBD1. The CDR3 is 14 amino acids. The ends lost 5 bases at V and 2 bases at J; junction bases unmatched: 3. CDR1 is SGHVS and CDR2 is FNYEAQ in the germline V gene. CDR3 coding DNA: TGTGCCAGCAGCGGGACAGGGGTTCCCTACGAGCAGTACTTC. Protein sequence: CASSGTGVPYEQYF.

V gene TRBV5-4 combines with J gene TRBJ2-5; 7 nucleotides agree with TRBD2. Losses at the gene ends were 5 bases for V and 3 bases for J; bases not matched to a gene: 16. This CDR3 contains 17 residues. CDR1 is SGHNT and CDR2 is YYREEE in the germline V gene (reference sequence). The CDR3 DNA follows: TGTGCCAGCAGGTTCAGTCCGGTAGGACTAGAAAAAGAGACCCAGTACTTC. This translates into CASRFSPVGLEKETQYF. The whole variable domain, remainder taken from reference TRBV5-4 and TRBJ2-5, is ETGVTQSPTHLIKTRGQQVTLRCSSQSGHNTVSWYQQALGQGPQFIFQYYREEENGRGNFPPRFSGLQFPNYSSELNVNALELDDSALYLCASRFSPVGLEKETQYFGPGTRLLVL.

The V and J genes are TRBV5-1 and TRBJ2-7, with TRBD1 matching 7 bases. This CDR3 contains 16 residues. In germline, CDR1 is SGHRS, CDR2 YFSETQ. Losses at the gene ends were 0 bases for V and 2 bases for J; bases not matched to a gene: 8. The chain's CDR3 is CASSLEQGQIAYEQYF. Here the CDR3 DNA reads TGCGCCAGCAGCTTGGAACAGGGACAGATCGCCTACGAGCAGTACTTC.

This clonotype was observed a handful of times. This chain joins TRBV27 and TRBJ2-3; 7 positions match TRBD1. The trim removed 4 bases at V and 1 base at J, leaving 5 bases unmatched. The CDR3 runs to 15 residues. Looked up from germline, CDR1 is MNHEY and CDR2 is SMNVEV (reference sequence). The CDR3 DNA is TGTGCCAGCAGTTCCAGACAGGGTGGCACAGATACGCAGTATTTT. Its translation: CASSSRQGGTDTQYF.

The J gene is TRBJ2-3, the V gene TRBV6-2 or TRBV6-3, with D perhaps TRBD2 (7 bases). Per germline, CDR1 MNHEY and CDR2 SVGEGT. The CDR3 is 14 amino acids. V shed 7 bases and J shed 4 bases, with 15 bases lying between them. CDR3 DNA sequence: TGTGCCAGCAAGGGGGGGGGCATGGCAGATACGCAGTATTTT. This gives the protein CASKGGGMADTQYF.

V is TRBV7-9 and J is TRBJ1-4; no reliable D call. V lost 5 bases and J 4 bases, leaving 11 bases between the germline ends. Germline V gene sequence: CDR1 SEHNR, CDR2 FQNEAQ (reference sequence). CDR3 length equals 14 residues. CDR3 in DNA: TGTGCCAGCAGCACCCCAAGATTTAATGAAAAACTGTTTTTT. Its translation is CASSTPRFNEKLFF.

This clonotype showed up just a few times. The chain recombines TRBV7-9 with TRBJ2-1, with D possibly being TRBD2 (7 bases). Looked up from germline, CDR1 is SEHNR and CDR2 is FQNEAQ (reference sequence). The V and J ends lost 5 bases and 7 bases respectively, with 18 bases between them. The length of the CDR3 is 15 residues. Here the CDR3 DNA reads TGTGCCAGCAGCCAGGAGGGGGGGCCGGAGAATGAGCAGTTCTTC. Protein product: CASSQEGGPENEQFF.